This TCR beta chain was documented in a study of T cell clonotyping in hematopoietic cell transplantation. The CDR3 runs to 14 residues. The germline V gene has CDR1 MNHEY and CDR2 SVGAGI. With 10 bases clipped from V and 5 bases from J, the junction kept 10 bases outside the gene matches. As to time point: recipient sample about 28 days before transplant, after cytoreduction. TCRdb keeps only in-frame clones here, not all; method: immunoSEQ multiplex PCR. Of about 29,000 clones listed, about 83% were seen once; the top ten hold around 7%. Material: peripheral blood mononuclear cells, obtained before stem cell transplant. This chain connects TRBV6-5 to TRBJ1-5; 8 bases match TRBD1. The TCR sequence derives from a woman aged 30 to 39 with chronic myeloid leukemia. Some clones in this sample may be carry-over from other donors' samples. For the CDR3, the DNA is TGTGCCACAGCCGGACAGGGAGGGTATCAGCCCCAGCATTTT. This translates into CATAGQGGYQPQHF.